The rows below give T cell receptor beta chains drawn from one sample of a study of early T cells in non-severe SARS-CoV-2 infection. TCRdb called the 5' RACE reads again in MiXCR, with one record for every CDR3 protein. The top ten clones hold 6.5% to 9% of a sample with tens of thousands of distinct CDR3 sequences, under 11% of them seen once. The specimen was whole blood, collected at baseline. All receptors derive from an adult who was a healthcare worker with PCR-confirmed SARS-CoV-2 infection or an uninfected control (not recorded which). The CDR3 runs from the conserved cysteine through the conserved F or W. A D gene is named only where the DNA matches it firmly. Clone sizes are given selectively: once, few, many, or a class where the clone is expanded.

clone size: many; J gene: TRBJ2-7; D gene: -; V gene: TRBV5-1; CDR3 protein: CASSPTPPSSYEQYF; CDR3 DNA: TGCGCCAGCAGCCCTACACCGCCGAGCTCCTACGAGCAGTACTTC
clone size: many; J gene: TRBJ2-3; D gene: TRBD1; V gene: TRBV25-1; CDR3 protein: CASSGQGAVTDTQYF; CDR3 DNA: TGTGCCAGCAGTGGACAGGGGGCCGTCACAGATACGCAGTATTTT
clone size: many; J gene: TRBJ2-5; D gene: TRBD2; V gene: TRBV20-1; CDR3 protein: CSVSSGKMEKETQYF; CDR3 DNA: TGCAGTGTTTCCAGCGGGAAAATGGAGAAAGAGACCCAGTACTTC
clone size: few; J gene: TRBJ2-5; D gene: -; V gene: TRBV5-1; CDR3 protein: CASSPSQETQYF; CDR3 DNA: TGCGCCAGCAGCCCGTCTCAAGAGACCCAGTACTTC
clone size: few; J gene: TRBJ2-2; D gene: -; V gene: TRBV6-5; CDR3 protein: CASRPFGTYTGELFF; CDR3 DNA: TGTGCCAGTCGTCCTTTCGGGACATACACCGGGGAGCTGTTTTTT
clone size: few; J gene: TRBJ2-7; D gene: -; V gene: TRBV20-1; CDR3 protein: CSQTRVASYEQYF; CDR3 DNA: TGCAGCCAAACCAGGGTAGCGTCCTACGAGCAGTACTTC
clone size: -; J gene: TRBJ2-3; D gene: TRBD2; V gene: TRBV15; CDR3 protein: CATSRDRRTSGRTDTQYF; CDR3 DNA: TGTGCCACCAGCAGAGATCGAAGGACTAGCGGACGCACAGATACGCAGTATTTT
clone size: -; J gene: TRBJ2-1; D gene: TRBD2; V gene: TRBV27; CDR3 protein: CASNLAGGYNEQFF; CDR3 DNA: TGTGCCAGTAACCTAGCGGGGGGCTACAATGAGCAGTTCTTC
clone size: -; J gene: TRBJ2-7; D gene: TRBD2; V gene: TRBV29-1; CDR3 protein: CSSPTPGTSPVEQYF; CDR3 DNA: TGCAGCTCCCCCACCCCCGGGACTAGTCCCGTTGAGCAGTACTTC
clone size: -; J gene: TRBJ2-3; D gene: -; V gene: TRBV28; CDR3 protein: CASKEGGTDTQYF; CDR3 DNA: TGTGCCAGCAAGGAAGGCGGCACAGATACGCAGTATTTT